Presented here are 9 T cell receptor beta chains from one specimen sequenced in a study of molecular identifiers for immune sequencing clone quantification. Each CDR3 protein is one row after TCRdb ran MiXCR on the PCR reads. The sample carries approximately 97,000 distinct CDR3 sequences, 20% to 30% recorded once. Sample: naive CD8+ T cells from blood, with Jurkat cell RNA spiked in. Noted subset: FACS-sorted CD8+CD4-CCR7+CD45RA+ naive T cells. Every receptor here comes from a human donor in good health. Some libraries in this study had Jurkat cell RNA spiked in.

This clonotype was observed at least ten times. The genes are TRBV7-9 and TRBJ2-1; D is unclear. The germline CDR1 and CDR2 sequences are SEHNR and FQNEAQ (reference sequence). Trimming pared 5 bases from V and 2 bases from J, leaving 13 bases between. The CDR3 has 15 residues. The CDR3 spells CASSAAYATYNEQFF. DNA of the CDR3: TGTGCCAGCAGCGCCGCGTACGCCACCTACAATGAGCAGTTCTTC. The variable domain in full, completed from reference TRBV7-9 and TRBJ2-1, reads DTGVSQNPRHKITKRGQNVTFRCDPISEHNRLYWYRQTLGQGPEFLTYFQNEAQLEKSRLLSDRFSAERPKGSFSTLEIQRTEQGDSAMYLCASSAAYATYNEQFFGPGTRLTVL.

This clonotype was seen repeatedly, ten times or more. V and J are TRBV5-5 and TRBJ1-4; TRBD1 matches 10 bases. CDR1 and CDR2 from the germline V gene are SGHKS and YYEKEE (reference sequence). The CDR3 is made up of 20 amino acids. After removal of 1 base from V and 0 bases from J, the junction contained 12 bases not matched to a gene. The chain's CDR3 is CASSLRVRGTGDATNEKLFF. The CDR3 bases are TGTGCCAGCAGCTTGAGGGTCAGAGGGACAGGGGATGCAACTAATGAAAAACTGTTTTTT.

The J gene is TRBJ2-1, the V gene TRBV7-9; the match to TRBD1 covers 8 bases. Per germline, CDR1 SEHNR and CDR2 FQNEAQ (reference sequence). Losses at the gene ends were 5 bases for V and 8 bases for J; bases not matched to a gene: 8. The CDR3 runs 14 residues. The CDR3 loop is CASSPTGDGDEQFF. CDR3 DNA sequence: TGTGCCAGCAGCCCGACAGGGGATGGCGATGAGCAGTTCTTC.

This clonotype was seen more than once but under ten times. V usage is TRBV30 and J usage is TRBJ2-3; 12 bases are a match to TRBD2. This CDR3 is built from 17 residues. Germline V CDR1 and CDR2: GTSNPN, SVGIG (reference sequence). The ends lost 1 base at V and 1 base at J; junction bases unmatched: 6. CDR3 sequence reads: CAWSELAGGWGTDTQYF. The CDR3, as DNA: TGTGCCTGGAGTGAACTAGCGGGAGGATGGGGCACAGATACGCAGTATTTT.

There are many counts of this clonotype. This sequence joins TRBV6-6 and TRBJ2-5; no reliable D call. Looked up from germline, CDR1 is MNHNY and CDR2 is SVGAGI (reference sequence). CDR3 size: 13 residues. The germline V and J ends were trimmed by 4 bases and 4 bases, with 10 bases remaining between them. CDR3 sequence: CASSSLGGETQYF. The CDR3 region has the DNA TGTGCCAGCAGTTCCCTGGGCGGAGAGACCCAGTACTTC.

This clonotype was seen at least ten times. This chain connects TRBV4-1 to TRBJ2-7, with TRBD1 matching 8 bases. J was trimmed by 4 bases and V by 0 bases; bases with no gene match: 5. The V gene's germline CDR1 is MGHRA and CDR2 YSYEKL. The CDR3 is 15 amino acids. The chain's CDR3 is CASSQDWTGQYEQYF. The CDR3 nucleotides are TGCGCCAGCAGCCAAGACTGGACAGGGCAATACGAGCAGTACTTC.

At least ten counts were recorded for this clonotype. The chain combines TRBV7-9 with TRBJ2-3; 7 nucleotides match TRBD2. The V gene's germline CDR1 is SEHNR and CDR2 FQNEAQ (reference sequence). CDR3 length equals 16 residues. Losses at the gene ends were 4 bases for V and 4 bases for J; bases not matched to a gene: 11. The CDR3 nucleotides are TGTGCCAGCAGCTCGTCGTGGGAGGGCTCCCCAGATACGCAGTATTTT. It specifies CASSSSWEGSPDTQYF.

Concerning this clonotype: A read error may explain this, as a much larger clone is one base away. The V and J genes are TRBV28 and TRBJ1-6; no reliable D call. The CDR3 spans 15 residues. Per the germline V gene, CDR1 is MDHEN and CDR2 is SYDVKM. CDR3: CTSSPRSLFHSPLHF. The CDR3 DNA reads TGTACCAGCAGCCCTCGGAGCCTATTTCATTCACCCCTCCACTTT.

This clonotype was counted a few times. One end of the junction does not line up with germline, which may come from a read error. The rearrangement links TRBV7-6 to TRBJ1-1; 7 bases fit TRBD1. The CDR3 totals 18 residues. Germline V gene sequence: CDR1 SGHVS, CDR2 FNYEAQ. The CDR3 loop is CASSLEPKPGQWNTKAFF. The DNA for the CDR3 is TGTGCCAGCAGCCTAGAACCTAAGCCGGGACAGTGGAACACTAAAGCTTTCTTT.